The 16 T cell receptor beta chains given below trace back to one sample, sequenced in a study of immune heterogeneity within non-small cell lung tumors. A multiplex PCR containing 32 V primers and 13 J primers was used to amplify TCR beta CDR3. From the multiplex PCR reads, TCRdb called clonotypes with MiXCR, one entry per CDR3 protein. Seen here are nearly 15,000 distinct CDR3 sequences, about a third observed once, and the top ten hold roughly 15%. Bulk tumor gDNA, roughly 600 ng per sample, served as the TCR template. Several biopsies per primary tumor, spaced far apart, were taken during surgery. Surgery that was curative in intent was performed on patients with untreated, newly diagnosed non-small cell lung cancer. Sequencing was performed on lung tumor tissue. These receptors came from a woman aged 45-65 years with non-small cell lung cancer.

Of note for this clonotype: A much more abundant neighbour one base away suggests this may be a read error. The V gene is TRBV11-3, the J gene TRBJ2-3; 8 bases fit TRBD1. The CDR3 length is 17 residues. In germline, CDR1 is SGHNT, CDR2 YENEEA. The CDR3 loop reads CAISLRGTGGASDTQYF. CDR3 sequence (DNA): TGTGCCATCAGCTTAAGGGGGACAGGCGGCGCGTCAGATACGCAGTATTTT.

This clonotype was counted many times. The rearrangement links TRBV11-2 to TRBJ2-2; 7 nucleotides agree with TRBD2. With V trimmed by 3 bases and J by 4 bases, 2 bases remained unmatched. CDR1 and CDR2 (germline): SGHAT, FQNNGV. The CDR3 runs to 14 residues. The CDR3 coding sequence is TGTGCCAGCAGCTTCGGCGGGGGCACCGGGGAGCTGTTTTTT. Its translation is CASSFGGGTGELFF. Together with reference TRBV11-2 and TRBJ2-2, the CDR3 gives the full variable domain: EAGVAQSPRYKIIEKRQSVAFWCNPISGHATLYWYQQILGQGPKLLIQFQNNGVVDDSQLPKDRFSAERLKGVDSTLKIQPAKLEDSAVYLCASSFGGGTGELFFGEGSRLTVL.

This clonotype rates as medium-sized. As DNA, the CDR3 is TGTGCCAGCAGTGAAGCGGGGGGTCTCGCCTATGGCTACACCTTC. Protein: CASSEAGGLAYGYTF. The rearrangement joins TRBV2 to TRBJ1-2; D is perhaps TRBD1 (5 bases). CDR1 is SNHLY, CDR2 FYNNEI, per germline. This CDR3 is 15 amino acids long. V was trimmed by 0 bases and J by 4 bases, leaving 12 bases between them.

The gene calls are TRBV30 and TRBJ1-3; tentatively, D is TRBD1 (5 bases). V was trimmed by 4 bases and J by 2 bases, leaving 12 bases between them. CDR1 GTSNPN and CDR2 SVGIG come from the germline V gene (reference sequence). The CDR3 runs to 14 residues. The CDR3 reads CAWNPGTTGNTIYF. CDR3 coding DNA: TGTGCCTGGAACCCCGGGACCACTGGAAACACCATATATTTT.

There are many counts of this clonotype. V gene TRBV20-1 combines with J gene TRBJ1-6, with 8 bases fitting TRBD1. CDR3 length: 15 amino acids. V trimming: 6 bases; J trimming: 5 bases; junction bases outside the gene matches: 9. CDR1 is DFQATT and CDR2 is SNEGSKA in the germline V gene (reference sequence). The CDR3 loop is CSAPKGQGNNSPLHF. DNA of the CDR3: TGCAGTGCCCCCAAAGGACAGGGAAATAATTCACCCCTCCACTTT.

The chain links TRBV6-2 or TRBV6-3 to TRBJ1-1; D unclear. CDR3 length: 12 residues. The germline CDR1 and CDR2 sequences are MNHEY and SVGEGT. V was shortened by 2 bases and J by 6 bases, with 7 bases between the two germline ends. The CDR3 protein is CASSYEVAEAFF. Here the CDR3 DNA reads TGTGCCAGCAGTTACGAGGTGGCTGAAGCTTTCTTT.

This clonotype was counted between two and nine times. The chain is built from TRBV12-5 and TRBJ1-6; no clear D gene. Trimming removed 5 bases at V and 1 base at J, with 15 bases between. The germline CDR1 and CDR2 sequences are LGHNT and FRNRAP. The CDR3 totals 17 residues. CDR3 DNA sequence: TGTGCTAGTGGTCTCCGGGCTTCGCGGTCCTATAATTCACCCCTCCACTTT. It encodes CASGLRASRSYNSPLHF.

This clonotype came up once. This could be a read error, since a much larger clone is one nucleotide away. DNA of the CDR3: TGTGCCAGCAGTGGACAGCCCGGGACATCGGGTGAGCAGTTCTTC. Protein: CASSGQPGTSGEQFF. This chain links TRBV6-1 with TRBJ2-4, with D possibly TRBD1 on 6 matching bases. The DNA end favors TRBJ2-1, so the J call may be wrong. The CDR3 is 15 amino acids. Germline V lookup: CDR1 MNHNS, CDR2 SASEGT.

This clonotype was counted only a few times. The chain carries TRBV5-1 and TRBJ1-2; maybe TRBD1 (5 bases). CDR1 is SGHRS and CDR2 is YFSETQ in the germline V gene. Trimming stripped 2 bases from V and 4 bases from J, with 12 bases between. The CDR3 consists of 14 residues. In DNA form, the CDR3 reads TGCGCCAGCAGCTTTGCGGGGGAAGGCTATGGCTACACCTTC. Its protein is CASSFAGEGYGYTF. Combining the CDR3 with reference TRBV5-1 and TRBJ1-2 gives the whole variable domain KAGVTQTPRYLIKTRGQQVTLSCSPISGHRSVSWYQQTPGQGLQFLFEYFSETQRNKGNFPGRFSGRQFSNSRSEMNVSTLELGDSALYLCASSFAGEGYGYTFGSGTRLTVV.

At least ten counts were recorded for this clonotype. The rearrangement links TRBV20-1 to TRBJ2-2, with D possibly TRBD2 on 6 matching bases. Trimming pared 3 bases from V and 3 bases from J, leaving 23 bases between. The CDR3 sequence is 18 residues long. Germline values: CDR1 DFQATT, CDR2 SNEGSKA (reference sequence). The CDR3 DNA follows: TGCAGTGCTAGTTTCTTACGCAGGGACTCTCGGTACACCGGGGAGCTGTTTTTT. This gives the protein CSASFLRRDSRYTGELFF.

The DNA for the CDR3 is TGTGCCAGTGCGGACAGGGGAGCCTATGGCTACACCTTC. Residues: CASADRGAYGYTF. V is TRBV6-1 and J is TRBJ1-2, with TRBD1 identical over 9 bases. Trimming removed 9 bases from V and 4 bases from J; junction bases left unmatched: 6. In germline, CDR1 is MNHNS, CDR2 SASEGT. The CDR3 length is 13 residues.

The chain combines TRBV30 with TRBJ1-6; D possibly corresponds to TRBD1 (6 bases). The CDR3 is 13 residues long. The germline V and J ends were trimmed by 1 base and 10 bases, with 11 bases remaining between them. The germline V gene encodes CDR1 GTSNPN and CDR2 SVGIG (reference sequence). The CDR3 sequence: CAWSDQQGSPLHF. The CDR3 nucleotides are TGTGCCTGGAGTGATCAACAGGGATCACCCCTCCACTTT.

Written as DNA, the CDR3 is TGCGCCAGCAGCCGGGAGGCACGGTATAATTCACCCCTCCACTTT. It codes for CASSREARYNSPLHF. The J gene is TRBJ1-6, the V gene TRBV4-1; D ambiguous. Germline CDR1 is MGHRA and CDR2 is YSYEKL. V was shortened by 4 bases and J by 4 bases, with 11 bases between the two germline ends. This CDR3 comprises 15 residues.

The chain employs TRBV12-3 or TRBV12-4 and TRBJ2-5; tentatively, D is TRBD1 (6 bases). Trimming pared 2 bases from V and 4 bases from J, leaving 14 bases between. The CDR3 runs 15 residues. In DNA form, the CDR3 reads TGTGCCAGCAGTTTACAGTCCAGGGGTGGAGAGACCCAGTACTTC. This codes for CASSLQSRGGETQYF.

Worth noting for this clonotype: One junction end does not reproduce the germline sequence, and a read error may be involved. The chain has TRBV3-1 and TRBJ1-6; D gene uncertain. This CDR3 comprises 16 residues. Germline assignment: CDR1 LGHDT and CDR2 YNNKEL (reference sequence). Here the CDR3 DNA reads TGTGCCAGCACCCAAGGTACAGCGGCGGTGGGATCACCCCTCCACTTT. Translation: CASTQGTAAVGSPLHF.

This clonotype has a handful of counts. V is TRBV9 and J is TRBJ2-4; D is unclear. Trimming removed 4 bases at V and 7 bases at J, with 12 bases between. CDR1 and CDR2 from the germline V gene are SGDLS and YYNGEE. This CDR3 contains 13 residues. CDR3: CASSTSSGNIQYF. CDR3 nucleotides: TGTGCCAGCAGCACCTCATCCGGGAACATTCAGTACTTC. The entire variable domain, with the rest obtained from reference TRBV9 and TRBJ2-4, is as follows: DSGVTQTPKHLITATGQRVTLRCSPRSGDLSVYWYQQSLDQGLQFLIQYYNGEERAKGNILERFSAQQFPDLHSELNLSSLELGDSALYFCASSTSSGNIQYFGAGTRLSVL.